This T cell receptor beta chain was observed in a study of shared T cell receptors in the human thymus. TCRdb's table, derived via immunoSEQ multiplex PCR, lists solely in-frame clones and lacks some. In the table there are hundreds of thousands of clones, approximately 85% of which are singletons. CDR1 and CDR2 from the germline V gene are KGHSH and LQKENI. The CDR3 spans 15 residues. Losses at the gene ends were 1 base for V and 6 bases for J; bases not matched to a gene: 7. Another study also made use of these data, one on human thymus T cells. From that report: As related research reported, thymic repertoires overlapped highly among unrelated individuals.

The source of this sequence is a girl under three years old with a congenital heart defect. Sequencing was carried out using thymocytes. This chain joins TRBV18 and TRBJ1-1; TRBD1 agrees at 8 bases. CDR3 sequence: CASSPQFIRGPEAFF. CDR3 in DNA: TGTGCCAGCTCACCACAATTTATCAGGGGGCCTGAAGCTTTCTTT.